Listed below are T cell receptor beta chains from one sample, sequenced in a study of Ad26.COV2.S vaccination and SARS-CoV-2 variants. Profiling relied on immunoSEQ multiplex PCR, and the TCRdb table lists in-frame clones only, not all of them. The repertoire holds roughly 320,000 clones, with more than 70% as singletons. Sequenced here: peripheral blood, sampled in a trial of Ad26.COV2.S vaccine versus placebo. Receptors were obtained from a person aged 18-65 years who received the Ad26.COV2.S COVID-19 vaccine or a placebo. CDR3s include the opening cysteine and the closing phenylalanine or tryptophan. The D gene is left open where the match is weak. A clone size is listed for some rows: how often the clone was seen (once, few, many), or a class if it is expanded.

abundance: NA
d_gene: NA
j_gene: TRBJ1-3
v_gene: TRBV4-3
CDR3aa: CASSQEFNPGNTIYF
CDR3nt: TGCGCCAGCAGCCAAGAGTTTAATCCTGGAAACACCATATATTTT

abundance: NA
d_gene: NA
j_gene: TRBJ2-1
v_gene: TRBV5-4
CDR3aa: CASSSNSHNEQFF
CDR3nt: TGTGCCAGCAGCTCCAACAGCCACAATGAGCAGTTCTTC

abundance: NA
d_gene: NA
j_gene: TRBJ1-2
v_gene: TRBV28
CDR3aa: CASSRVGGYTF
CDR3nt: TGTGCCAGCTCCAGAGTAGGTGGCTACACCTTC

abundance: NA
d_gene: NA
j_gene: TRBJ1-4
v_gene: TRBV11-2
CDR3aa: CASSPLGETNEKLFF
CDR3nt: TGTGCCAGCAGCCCCCTCGGTGAAACTAATGAAAAACTGTTTTTT

abundance: NA
d_gene: NA
j_gene: TRBJ1-2
v_gene: TRBV2
CDR3aa: CASSEEGSYGYTF
CDR3nt: TGTGCCAGCAGTGAAGAGGGTAGCTATGGCTACACCTTC

abundance: NA
d_gene: NA
j_gene: TRBJ1-2
v_gene: TRBV30
CDR3aa: CAWSFIPNGYTF
CDR3nt: TGTGCCTGGAGCTTTATTCCAAATGGCTACACCTTC

abundance: NA
d_gene: NA
j_gene: TRBJ1-2
v_gene: TRBV27
CDR3aa: CASSLFPNYGYTF
CDR3nt: TGTGCCAGCAGTTTATTCCCTAACTATGGCTACACCTTC

abundance: few
d_gene: TRBD1
j_gene: TRBJ2-7
v_gene: TRBV5-1
CDR3aa: CASSLFGTDSYEQYF
CDR3nt: TGCGCCAGCAGCTTGTTTGGGACAGACTCCTACGAGCAGTACTTC

abundance: once
d_gene: NA
j_gene: TRBJ1-2
v_gene: TRBV7-2
CDR3aa: CASSFLTDTSGYTF
CDR3nt: TGTGCCAGCAGCTTTCTGACGGACACCTCTGGCTACACCTTC

abundance: NA
d_gene: NA
j_gene: TRBJ2-4
v_gene: TRBV3-1/TRBV3-2
CDR3aa: CASSPTVGKNIQYF
CDR3nt: TGTGCCAGCAGCCCGACAGTAGGCAAAAACATTCAGTACTTC

abundance: NA
d_gene: TRBD2
j_gene: TRBJ2-3
v_gene: TRBV3-1/TRBV3-2
CDR3aa: CASSLVSGGTVDTQYF
CDR3nt: TGTGCCAGCAGCCTTGTGAGCGGGGGGACCGTGGATACGCAGTATTTT

abundance: NA
d_gene: NA
j_gene: TRBJ1-1
v_gene: TRBV5-8
CDR3aa: CASSLDGRATEAFF
CDR3nt: TGTGCCAGCAGCTTGGATGGACGGGCCACTGAAGCTTTCTTT

abundance: NA
d_gene: NA
j_gene: TRBJ1-5
v_gene: TRBV7-9
CDR3aa: CASSETAQPQHF
CDR3nt: TGTGCCAGCAGCGAGACCGCACAGCCCCAGCATTTT

abundance: NA
d_gene: NA
j_gene: TRBJ2-7
v_gene: TRBV9
CDR3aa: CASSVSSIVPYEQYF
CDR3nt: TGTGCCAGCAGCGTAAGTTCGATTGTTCCCTACGAGCAGTACTTC

abundance: NA
d_gene: NA
j_gene: TRBJ2-4
v_gene: TRBV4-3
CDR3aa: CASSQEGDGKNIQYF
CDR3nt: TGCGCCAGCAGCCAAGAAGGGGACGGCAAAAACATTCAGTACTTC

abundance: NA
d_gene: NA
j_gene: TRBJ1-5
v_gene: TRBV6-2/TRBV6-3
CDR3aa: CASSLPGGGQPQHF
CDR3nt: TGTGCCAGCAGCCTCCCCGGGGGTGGTCAGCCCCAGCATTTT

abundance: NA
d_gene: NA
j_gene: TRBJ1-2
v_gene: TRBV6-5
CDR3aa: CASSYRDFYGYTF
CDR3nt: TGTGCCAGCAGTTACCGGGATTTCTATGGCTACACCTTC

abundance: NA
d_gene: TRBD1
j_gene: TRBJ1-2
v_gene: TRBV29-1
CDR3aa: CSAGTDLLGYTF
CDR3nt: TGCAGCGCCGGGACAGATCTTTTGGGCTACACCTTC

abundance: NA
d_gene: NA
j_gene: TRBJ1-1
v_gene: TRBV7-3
CDR3aa: CASSRGTNTEAFF
CDR3nt: TGTGCCAGCAGCAGGGGGACGAACACTGAAGCTTTCTTT

abundance: NA
d_gene: NA
j_gene: TRBJ2-4
v_gene: TRBV3-1/TRBV3-2
CDR3aa: CASSQVGSIQYF
CDR3nt: TGTGCCAGCAGCCAAGTAGGGAGCATTCAGTACTTC

abundance: NA
d_gene: NA
j_gene: TRBJ1-3
v_gene: TRBV4-1
CDR3aa: CASSQLGTSGNTIYF
CDR3nt: TGCGCCAGCAGCCAATTGGGGACGTCTGGAAACACCATATATTTT

abundance: NA
d_gene: TRBD1
j_gene: TRBJ1-2
v_gene: TRBV5-4
CDR3aa: CASSRKEQGALGYTF
CDR3nt: TGTGCCAGCAGCAGAAAAGAACAGGGGGCTCTCGGCTACACCTTC

abundance: NA
d_gene: NA
j_gene: TRBJ2-5
v_gene: TRBV5-1
CDR3aa: CASSLGSQGIGETQYF
CDR3nt: TGCGCCAGCAGCTTGGGGTCCCAGGGCATTGGAGAGACCCAGTACTTC

abundance: NA
d_gene: NA
j_gene: TRBJ2-1
v_gene: TRBV11-2
CDR3aa: CASSTDIYNEQFF
CDR3nt: TGTGCCAGCAGCACGGACATCTACAATGAGCAGTTCTTC

abundance: NA
d_gene: NA
j_gene: TRBJ1-2
v_gene: TRBV29-1
CDR3aa: CSAGALVYGYTF
CDR3nt: TGCAGCGCCGGGGCCCTTGTCTATGGCTACACCTTC

abundance: NA
d_gene: NA
j_gene: TRBJ1-3
v_gene: TRBV30
CDR3aa: CAWDRSSGNTIYF
CDR3nt: TGTGCCTGGGACCGAAGCTCTGGAAACACCATATATTTT

abundance: NA
d_gene: TRBD1
j_gene: TRBJ2-2
v_gene: TRBV5-6
CDR3aa: CASSWGQGRTGELFF
CDR3nt: TGTGCCAGCAGCTGGGGACAGGGGAGGACCGGGGAGCTGTTTTTT

abundance: NA
d_gene: TRBD2
j_gene: TRBJ2-1
v_gene: TRBV19
CDR3aa: CASSISGGAEVAPASYNEQFF
CDR3nt: TGTGCCAGTAGTATCAGCGGGGGGGCCGAGGTTGCCCCGGCCTCCTACAATGAGCAGTTCTTC

abundance: NA
d_gene: TRBD1
j_gene: TRBJ1-4
v_gene: TRBV4-3
CDR3aa: CASSQYWTGQGAYQNEKLFF
CDR3nt: TGCGCCAGCAGCCAATATTGGACGGGACAGGGTGCCTACCAGAATGAAAAACTGTTTTTT

abundance: NA
d_gene: NA
j_gene: TRBJ1-4
v_gene: TRBV6-1
CDR3aa: CASSEMIGRKKLFF
CDR3nt: TGTGCCAGCAGTGAAATGATAGGGAGGAAAAAACTGTTTTTT

abundance: NA
d_gene: NA
j_gene: TRBJ1-3
v_gene: TRBV6-5
CDR3aa: CASSYSPGSVTIYF
CDR3nt: TGTGCCAGCAGTTACTCGCCCGGGTCTGTCACCATATATTTT

abundance: NA
d_gene: TRBD2
j_gene: TRBJ2-7
v_gene: TRBV6-2/TRBV6-3
CDR3aa: CASSYSSRGVPGRSYEQYF
CDR3nt: TGTGCCAGCAGTTACTCGAGTCGGGGGGTTCCGGGCCGTTCCTACGAGCAGTACTTC

abundance: NA
d_gene: NA
j_gene: TRBJ1-6
v_gene: TRBV28
CDR3aa: CASYTRGDSPLHF
CDR3nt: TGTGCCAGCTACACCCGGGGTGATTCACCCCTCCACTTT

abundance: NA
d_gene: TRBD1
j_gene: TRBJ1-2
v_gene: TRBV19
CDR3aa: CAATQRQGGSSGYTF
CDR3nt: TGTGCCGCTACCCAGCGACAGGGGGGATCTAGTGGCTACACCTTC

abundance: NA
d_gene: TRBD2
j_gene: TRBJ2-7
v_gene: TRBV10-3
CDR3aa: CAISDLMGGEQYF
CDR3nt: TGTGCCATCAGTGACCTTATGGGGGGGGAGCAGTACTTC

abundance: NA
d_gene: NA
j_gene: TRBJ1-4
v_gene: TRBV6-6
CDR3aa: CASSPPPGIGDEKLFF
CDR3nt: TGTGCCAGCAGTCCACCCCCAGGGATCGGAGATGAAAAACTGTTTTTT

abundance: NA
d_gene: NA
j_gene: TRBJ2-7
v_gene: TRBV2
CDR3aa: CASSVLGSYEQYF
CDR3nt: TGTGCCAGCAGTGTACTCGGGTCTTACGAGCAGTACTTC

abundance: NA
d_gene: TRBD2
j_gene: TRBJ2-5
v_gene: TRBV5-1
CDR3aa: CASTPGTSGKTQYF
CDR3nt: TGCGCCAGCACCCCCGGGACTAGCGGGAAGACCCAGTACTTC

abundance: once
d_gene: TRBD1
j_gene: TRBJ1-6
v_gene: TRBV7-2
CDR3aa: CASSLVGTGVYNSPLHF
CDR3nt: TGTGCCAGCAGCTTAGTCGGGACAGGGGTCTATAATTCACCCCTCCACTTT

abundance: NA
d_gene: NA
j_gene: TRBJ2-3
v_gene: TRBV7-2
CDR3aa: CASRLAPGTDTQYF
CDR3nt: TGTGCCAGCAGACTAGCCCCTGGCACAGATACGCAGTATTTT

abundance: NA
d_gene: NA
j_gene: TRBJ1-5
v_gene: TRBV10-3
CDR3aa: CAISESSNQPQHF
CDR3nt: TGTGCCATCAGTGAGTCTAGCAATCAGCCCCAGCATTTT

abundance: few
d_gene: NA
j_gene: TRBJ1-3
v_gene: TRBV4-1
CDR3aa: CASRSGSSGNTIYF
CDR3nt: TGCGCCAGCAGAAGCGGGAGCTCTGGAAACACCATATATTTT

abundance: NA
d_gene: NA
j_gene: TRBJ2-3
v_gene: TRBV5-6
CDR3aa: CASSLPLDSDTQYF
CDR3nt: TGTGCCAGCAGCTTGCCCTTGGACAGCGATACGCAGTATTTT

abundance: NA
d_gene: NA
j_gene: TRBJ2-1
v_gene: TRBV4-3
CDR3aa: CASSQDVGGSYNEQFF
CDR3nt: TGCGCCAGCAGCCAAGATGTTGGGGGCTCGTACAATGAGCAGTTCTTC

abundance: NA
d_gene: NA
j_gene: TRBJ2-5
v_gene: TRBV18
CDR3aa: CASSPNVGQETQYF
CDR3nt: TGTGCCAGCTCACCTAATGTCGGCCAAGAGACCCAGTACTTC

abundance: once
d_gene: NA
j_gene: TRBJ2-3
v_gene: TRBV5-1
CDR3aa: CASTIVGGQSFSTDTQYF
CDR3nt: TGCGCCAGCACTATCGTGGGGGGACAGAGCTTTAGCACAGATACGCAGTATTTT

abundance: NA
d_gene: NA
j_gene: TRBJ2-7
v_gene: TRBV6-5
CDR3aa: CASSYGVGYEQYF
CDR3nt: TGTGCCAGCAGTTACGGCGTCGGGTACGAGCAGTACTTC

abundance: NA
d_gene: NA
j_gene: TRBJ2-7
v_gene: TRBV3-1/TRBV3-2
CDR3aa: CASSQSHEQYF
CDR3nt: TGTGCCAGCAGCCAAAGCCACGAGCAGTACTTC

abundance: NA
d_gene: TRBD1
j_gene: TRBJ2-7
v_gene: TRBV19
CDR3aa: CASSIGTGYEQYF
CDR3nt: TGTGCCAGTAGTATAGGGACAGGCTACGAGCAGTACTTC

abundance: few
d_gene: TRBD1
j_gene: TRBJ2-1
v_gene: TRBV7-9
CDR3aa: CASSPPYRDSPYNEQFF
CDR3nt: TGTGCCAGCAGCCCCCCCTACCGGGACAGCCCCTACAATGAGCAGTTCTTC

abundance: NA
d_gene: TRBD1
j_gene: TRBJ2-3
v_gene: TRBV29-1
CDR3aa: CSVAGEDRDNTDTQYF
CDR3nt: TGCAGCGTTGCGGGAGAGGACAGGGACAACACAGATACGCAGTATTTT

abundance: few
d_gene: NA
j_gene: TRBJ1-6
v_gene: TRBV5-6
CDR3aa: CASSLSGAKVSPLHF
CDR3nt: TGTGCCAGCAGCTTGTCTGGGGCCAAAGTTTCACCCCTCCACTTT

abundance: NA
d_gene: TRBD1
j_gene: TRBJ2-7
v_gene: TRBV18
CDR3aa: CASSPGQGAGEQYF
CDR3nt: TGTGCCAGCTCACCCGGACAGGGGGCGGGCGAGCAGTACTTC

abundance: NA
d_gene: NA
j_gene: TRBJ2-7
v_gene: TRBV7-3
CDR3aa: CASSPGDNEQYF
CDR3nt: TGTGCCAGCAGCCCCGGGGATAACGAGCAGTACTTC

abundance: NA
d_gene: TRBD2
j_gene: TRBJ2-3
v_gene: TRBV9
CDR3aa: CASSVSSGGGVDTQYF
CDR3nt: TGTGCCAGCAGCGTGTCTAGCGGGGGTGGGGTCGATACGCAGTATTTT

abundance: NA
d_gene: NA
j_gene: TRBJ1-6
v_gene: TRBV7-9
CDR3aa: CASRQDRERDSPLHF
CDR3nt: TGTGCCAGCAGACAGGACCGAGAAAGAGATTCACCCCTCCACTTT

abundance: NA
d_gene: NA
j_gene: TRBJ1-1
v_gene: TRBV27
CDR3aa: CASRQMNTEAFF
CDR3nt: TGTGCCAGCCGACAGATGAACACTGAAGCTTTCTTT

abundance: NA
d_gene: NA
j_gene: TRBJ2-1
v_gene: TRBV4-3
CDR3aa: CASSQDLERAEQFF
CDR3nt: TGCGCCAGCAGCCAAGATCTAGAAAGGGCTGAGCAGTTCTTC

abundance: NA
d_gene: TRBD1
j_gene: TRBJ1-2
v_gene: TRBV11-2
CDR3aa: CASSLRGQGSFNYGYTF
CDR3nt: TGTGCCAGCAGCTTAAGGGGACAGGGATCCTTCAACTATGGCTACACCTTC